This T cell receptor beta chain was identified in a study of B cell selection in AIRE deficiency. General study points: Of some 4,000 shared Treg TCRbeta sequences, about 32% were healthy-donor-only and over 9% patient-only.

Sorted regulatory T cells were CD4-positive, CD25-high and CD127-low or negative. Healthy unrelated donors supplied the control samples. This clone was detected once. The antigen is unknown. The CDR3 sequence is 14 residues long. Between the trimmed V and J ends, which lost 3 bases and 5 bases, there was a span of 10 bases. Germline values: CDR1 LNHNV, CDR2 YYDKDF (reference sequence). As handled by the study authors: Treg pools: 55,000 to 60,000 distinct patient, some 88,000 donor TCRbeta sequences. Generated by immunoSEQ multiplex PCR, the TCRdb table keeps only in-frame clones and is missing some. V and J calls plus clone size are reproduced from that table; the DNA served to infer D and trimming. The sample holds around 26,000 clones, 80% to 95% seen once.

Sequenced input: CD4+CD25+ Tregs sorted from PBMCs. This receptor was obtained from a human donor in good health. This chain joins TRBV15 and TRBJ2-2, with a weak D call TRBD1 (5 bases). The CDR3 region is CATSRDIKTGELFF. CDR3 sequence (DNA): TGTGCCACCAGCAGGGACATTAAAACCGGGGAGCTGTTTTTT.